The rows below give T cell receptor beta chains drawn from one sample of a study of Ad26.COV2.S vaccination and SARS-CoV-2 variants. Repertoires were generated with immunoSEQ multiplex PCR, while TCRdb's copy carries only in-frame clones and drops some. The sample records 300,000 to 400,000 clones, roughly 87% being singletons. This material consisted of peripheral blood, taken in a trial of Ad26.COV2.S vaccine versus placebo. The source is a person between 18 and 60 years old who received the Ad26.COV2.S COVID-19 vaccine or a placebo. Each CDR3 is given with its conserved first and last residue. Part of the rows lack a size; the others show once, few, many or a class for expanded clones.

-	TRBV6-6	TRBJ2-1	CASTKPGASSYNEQFF
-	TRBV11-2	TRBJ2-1	CASSGRQGRQFF
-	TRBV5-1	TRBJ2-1	CASSSSDIVEVGNEQFF
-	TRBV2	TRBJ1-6	CASSTQGATNFPLHF
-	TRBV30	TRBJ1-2	CAWSPANYGYTF
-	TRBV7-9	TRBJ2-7	CASGSGEPYEQYF
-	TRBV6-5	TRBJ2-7	CASSSGLAGGEQYF
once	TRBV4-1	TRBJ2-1	CASSLSLAGVYNEQFF
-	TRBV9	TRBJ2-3	CASRASGGSTDTQYF
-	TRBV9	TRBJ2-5	CASTVGGADETQYF
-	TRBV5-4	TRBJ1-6	CASSAGQTNNSPLHF
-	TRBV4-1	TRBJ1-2	CASSQGNTDFYGYTF
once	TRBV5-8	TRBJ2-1	CASSPDSGTSHEQFF
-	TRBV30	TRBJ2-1	CAWSVQSTGEQFF
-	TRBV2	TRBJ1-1	CASSEMGQHLNTEAFF
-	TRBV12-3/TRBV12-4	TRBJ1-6	CASRRSSPLHF
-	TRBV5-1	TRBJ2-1	CASSFRGLASYNEQFF
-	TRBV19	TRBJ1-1	CASSTSPGSFEAFF
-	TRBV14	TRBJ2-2	CASSPVGRRDRELFF
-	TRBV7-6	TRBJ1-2	CASSAGTGEPYGYTF
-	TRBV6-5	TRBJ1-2	CASTLKGSNYGYTF
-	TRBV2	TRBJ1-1	CASSEAGLGAKAFF
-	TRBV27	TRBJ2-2	CASSNRASEARELFF
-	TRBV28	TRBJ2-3	CASSPWGRGSDTQYF
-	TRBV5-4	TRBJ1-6	CASSPTGGDNSPLHF
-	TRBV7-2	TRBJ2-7	CASSFRNPGLAGYEQYF
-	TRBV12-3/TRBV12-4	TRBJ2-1	CASSLWLAIQFF
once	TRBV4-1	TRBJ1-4	CASSHTTGVEKLFF
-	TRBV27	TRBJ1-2	CASGRTNYGYTF
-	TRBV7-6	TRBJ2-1	CASSPGQGGYNEQFF
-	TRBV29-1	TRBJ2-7	CSVGETGWDEQYF
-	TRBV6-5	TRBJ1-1	CASTPGVNTEAFF
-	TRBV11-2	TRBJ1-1	CASSGGQEGPEAFF
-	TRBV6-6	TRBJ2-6	CASSNAAGSGANVLTF
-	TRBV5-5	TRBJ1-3	CASSWETGYRNTIYF
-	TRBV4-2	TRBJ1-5	CASSQPGTVNQPQHF
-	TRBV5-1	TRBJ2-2	CASSEDGTATGELFF
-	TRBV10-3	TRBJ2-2	CAIRETSGGERAGELFF
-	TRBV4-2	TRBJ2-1	CASSQDPQNEQFF
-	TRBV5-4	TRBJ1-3	CASSLDRPSGNTIYF
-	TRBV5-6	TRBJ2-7	CASSLWGGLAYEQYF
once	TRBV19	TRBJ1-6	CASRGQGGSPLHF
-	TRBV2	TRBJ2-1	CASSDYGFNEQFF
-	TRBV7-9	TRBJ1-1	CASSQTRNTEAFF
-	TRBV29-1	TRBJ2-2	CSVGGTGELFF
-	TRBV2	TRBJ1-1	CASNGDLNTEAFF
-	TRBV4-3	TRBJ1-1	CASSQDQKIMNTEAFF
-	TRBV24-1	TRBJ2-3	CATSTGAADTQYF
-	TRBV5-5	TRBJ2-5	CASSLMAGRVQETQYF
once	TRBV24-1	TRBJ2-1	CATRGWSYNEQFF
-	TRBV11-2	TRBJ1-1	CASSPGLNTEAFF
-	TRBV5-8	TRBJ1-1	CASSLRRGRDTEAFF
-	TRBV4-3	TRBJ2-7	CASSQSRQGDYEQYF
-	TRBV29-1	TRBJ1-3	CSVEDPDISGGSGNTIYF
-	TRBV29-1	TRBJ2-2	CSVASGGAGELFF
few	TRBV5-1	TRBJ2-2	CASRLGEWDTGELFF
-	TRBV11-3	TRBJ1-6	CASSVSYNSPLHF
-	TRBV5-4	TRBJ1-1	CASSLGRGGAFF